These 31 T cell receptor beta chains originate from one sample sequenced in a study of blood T cell repertoires in COVID-19. The protocol was immunoSEQ multiplex PCR, while the TCRdb copy is restricted to in-frame clones and leaves out a portion. The table includes 170,000 or so clones, 60% to 80% detected once. The sample consisted of peripheral blood. Every receptor here comes from a woman in her 70s with acute or convalescent COVID-19.

A single count supports this clone. The V call is TRBV24-1, the J call TRBJ2-3, with D perhaps matching TRBD1 (7 bases). V lost 2 bases, J lost 8 bases, and 19 bases lay in between. CDR3 size: 16 residues. Germline CDR1 reads KGHDR; CDR2 reads SFDVKD. CDR3 sequence: CATSDSPGGIPGTQYF. In nucleotides, the CDR3 is TGTGCCACCAGTGATTCGCCAGGGGGGATCCCTGGTACGCAGTATTTT.

This chain uses TRBV3-1 (or the pseudogene TRBV3-2) with TRBJ1-2, with D perhaps TRBD1 (6 bases). The CDR3 sequence is 15 residues long. Trimming pared 4 bases from V and 4 bases from J, leaving 16 bases between. The germline V gene has CDR1 LGHDT and CDR2 YNNKEL (reference sequence). DNA for the CDR3: TGTGCCAGCAGCCCTCAGGGGCTTCGTTCCTATGGCTACACCTTC. Amino acids: CASSPQGLRSYGYTF.

V is TRBV10-2 and J is TRBJ2-2; no definite D call. CDR3 length: 14 residues. Trimming stripped 5 bases from V and 0 bases from J, with 7 bases between. Germline CDR1 reads WSHSY; CDR2 reads SAAADI. The CDR3 DNA follows: TGCGCCAGCAGTAGTTCAGCGAACACCGGGGAGCTGTTTTTT. It translates to CASSSSANTGELFF.

The chain uses TRBV19 and TRBJ1-2, with D unclear. This CDR3 comprises 14 residues. Trimming removed 5 bases at V and 0 bases at J, with 10 bases between. CDR1 is LNHDA and CDR2 is SQIVND in the germline V gene (reference sequence). CDR3 DNA: TGTGCCAGTAGTCCACAAATTACTAACTATGGCTACACCTTC. Encoded protein: CASSPQITNYGYTF.

This clone came up once. V is TRBV3-1 (or the pseudogene TRBV3-2) and J is TRBJ1-2; D is undetermined. The V end lost 1 base, the J end lost 7 bases, and 7 bases lay between the germline ends. Germline V gene data show CDR1 as LGHDT and CDR2 as YNNKEL (reference sequence). There are 12 residues in the CDR3. The CDR3 loop is CASSQAGRGYTF. DNA of the CDR3: TGTGCCAGCAGCCAAGCGGGTCGTGGCTACACCTTC.

The chain is built from TRBV11-2 and TRBJ2-7; D perhaps matches TRBD1 (5 bases). There are 17 residues in the CDR3. Trimming shortened V by 1 base and J by 0 bases, and 16 bases separated the two germline ends. Germline loops: CDR1 SGHAT, CDR2 FQNNGV. CDR3 amino acids: CASSLVGQEDSSYEQYF. The CDR3 DNA reads TGTGCCAGCAGCTTAGTAGGGCAGGAAGACAGCTCCTACGAGCAGTACTTC.

This sequence joins TRBV3-1 (or the pseudogene TRBV3-2) and TRBJ2-7; tentatively, D is TRBD2 (5 bases). V lost 5 bases, J lost 7 bases, and 9 bases lay in between. The V gene's germline CDR1 is LGHDT and CDR2 YNNKEL (reference sequence). The CDR3 length is 11 residues. The CDR3 reads CASSLRAEQYF. CDR3 DNA sequence: TGTGCCAGCAGCTTGAGGGCGGAGCAGTACTTC.

This sequence joins TRBV7-3 and TRBJ1-1; 7 positions agree with TRBD1. V lost 5 bases and J lost 4; bases outside the gene matches: 4. The CDR3 is made up of 13 amino acids. Germline CDR1 reads SGHTA; CDR2 reads FQGTGA. The CDR3 coding sequence is TGTGCCAGCAGCCCCTCAGGGGGCACTGAAGCTTTCTTT. Translated: CASSPSGGTEAFF. The variable domain in full, completed from reference TRBV7-3 and TRBJ1-1, reads GAGVSQTPSNKVTEKGKYVELRCDPISGHTALYWYRQSLGQGPEFLIYFQGTGAADDSGLPNDRFFAVRPEGSVSTLKIQRTERGDSAVYLCASSPSGGTEAFFGQGTRLTVV.

The table lists this clone with a few counts. The chain recombines TRBV19 with TRBJ2-2, with D perhaps TRBD2 (5 bases). V gave up 3 bases and J gave up 2 bases, with 10 bases separating them. The CDR3 is made up of 15 amino acids. In germline, CDR1 is LNHDA, CDR2 SQIVND (reference sequence). CDR3 sequence (DNA): TGTGCCAGTAGTATCGGACTCTTTAACACCGGGGAGCTGTTTTTT. Its protein product is CASSIGLFNTGELFF.

The V and J genes are TRBV9 and TRBJ2-2; tentative D call: TRBD1 (5 bases). Trimming shortened V by 5 bases and J by 4 bases, and 27 bases separated the two germline ends. The CDR3 length is 19 residues. Per germline, CDR1 SGDLS and CDR2 YYNGEE. CDR3 protein: CASSPRGKTGLITTGELFF. CDR3 bases: TGTGCCAGCAGTCCTAGGGGTAAAACAGGTTTGATTACCACCGGGGAGCTGTTTTTT.

The chain links TRBV27 to TRBJ2-5, with 9 bases lining up with TRBD1. The germline V gene has CDR1 MNHEY and CDR2 SMNVEV (reference sequence). CDR3 length: 19 residues. The trim removed 6 bases at V and 0 bases at J, leaving 17 bases unmatched. The CDR3 DNA sequence: TGTGCCAGCAGCGAAAGACCGGGACAGGGCTCCTATTACCAAGAGACCCAGTACTTC. Amino acids: CASSERPGQGSYYQETQYF.

This chain links TRBV6-2 or TRBV6-3 with TRBJ1-5; 8 bases line up with TRBD1. The CDR3 has 14 amino acids. The V segment lost 4 bases and the J segment 4 bases; nucleotides outside the gene matches: 3. Germline assignment: CDR1 MNHEY and CDR2 SVGEGT. CDR3 DNA: TGTGCCAGCAGTTCCCGGGACAGGAATCAGCCCCAGCATTTT. Amino acid sequence: CASSSRDRNQPQHF.

V and J are TRBV30 and TRBJ1-5; weak D call: TRBD1 (6 bases). The CDR3 contains 16 residues. With 3 bases removed from V and 0 bases from J, the gap between germline ends came to 15 bases. Germline assignment: CDR1 GTSNPN and CDR2 SVGIG (reference sequence). In DNA form, the CDR3 reads TGTGCCTGGAGCCCTCGGACAGCGTATAGCAATCAGCCCCAGCATTTT. It specifies CAWSPRTAYSNQPQHF.

The chain uses TRBV9 and TRBJ1-6, with TRBD1 matching over 9 bases. The CDR3 covers 16 residues. The germline CDR1 and CDR2 sequences are SGDLS and YYNGEE. The trim removed 3 bases at V and 7 bases at J, leaving 8 bases unmatched. This CDR3 reads CASSGGTGTGNSPLHF. For the CDR3, the DNA is TGTGCCAGCAGCGGAGGTACCGGGACAGGGAATTCACCCCTCCACTTT.

The rearrangement links TRBV13 to TRBJ2-7; TRBD2 matches at 8 bases. Germline trimming cut 5 bases from V and 3 bases from J; bases unmatched to any gene: 6. Germline V gives CDR1 PRHDT, CDR2 FYEKMQ (reference sequence). The CDR3 consists of 14 residues. The CDR3 DNA reads as TGTGCCAGCAGCAAGCGGGAGTTCGACTACGAGCAGTACTTC. This encodes CASSKREFDYEQYF.

The chain recombines TRBV6-5 with TRBJ2-7; TRBD2 aligns across 11 bases. After removal of 0 bases from V and 8 bases from J, the junction contained 6 bases not matched to a gene. This CDR3 spans 15 amino acids. Per the germline V gene, CDR1 is MNHEY and CDR2 is SVGAGI. The CDR3 DNA sequence: TGTGCCAGCAGTTACTCGACTAGCGGGGATTCGAAGCAGTACTTC. Translation: CASSYSTSGDSKQYF.

V gene TRBV6-4 combines with J gene TRBJ1-5; D might be TRBD1 (5 bases). V shed 0 bases and J shed 6 bases, with 12 bases lying between them. The CDR3 spans 15 residues. Germline V gene sequence: CDR1 MRHNA, CDR2 SNTAGT. The CDR3 region is CASSDSHGAAQPQHF. In DNA form, the CDR3 reads TGTGCCAGCAGTGACTCGCATGGGGCAGCTCAGCCCCAGCATTTT.

The genes are TRBV19 and TRBJ2-5; 7 bases are a match to TRBD1. Losses at the gene ends were 4 bases for V and 4 bases for J; bases not matched to a gene: 0. CDR3 length: 12 amino acids. Germline lookup yields CDR1 LNHDA and CDR2 SQIVND (reference sequence). Here the CDR3 reads CASSNRGETQYF. The CDR3, as DNA: TGTGCCAGTAGTAACAGGGGAGAGACCCAGTACTTC.

The chain is built from TRBV19 and TRBJ1-5; TRBD1 might be the D (5 bases). The CDR3 consists of 15 residues. Germline V gene data show CDR1 as LNHDA and CDR2 as SQIVND (reference sequence). The V end was cut by 0 bases, the J end by 7 bases, with 13 bases between. Here the CDR3 DNA reads TGTGCCAGTAGTATAGAGGGGAGGGGAATGCAGCCCCAGCATTTT. Protein: CASSIEGRGMQPQHF.

CDR3 coding DNA: TGCAGTGCTAGTAACGGCGACAGGGTTTCTTTTGGCTACACCTTC. Protein: CSASNGDRVSFGYTF. The V call is TRBV20-1, the J call TRBJ1-2, with TRBD1 matching 7 bases. With 3 bases clipped from V and 7 bases from J, the junction kept 14 bases outside the gene matches. The CDR3 extends over 15 amino acids. Germline CDR1 reads DFQATT; CDR2 reads SNEGSKA (reference sequence).

This sequence joins TRBV7-9 and TRBJ2-1, with 10 bases lining up with TRBD1. Germline CDR1 is SEHNR and CDR2 is FQNEAQ (reference sequence). J was trimmed by 6 bases and V by 5 bases; bases with no gene match: 7. The length of the CDR3 is 15 residues. The CDR3 protein is CASSKGTGVGNEQFF. The CDR3 DNA is TGTGCCAGCAGCAAGGGGACAGGGGTCGGCAATGAGCAGTTCTTC.

This clone was detected ten times or more. The genes are TRBV2 and TRBJ1-5; 11 bases agree with TRBD1. Germline CDR1 is SNHLY and CDR2 is FYNNEI. V lost 6 bases, J lost 5 bases, and 6 bases stayed unmatched. This CDR3 contains 15 residues. The CDR3 loop reads CASRMGTGGHQPQHF. The CDR3, as DNA: TGTGCCAGCAGAATGGGGACAGGGGGGCATCAGCCCCAGCATTTT.

V and J are TRBV2 and TRBJ2-1, with D maybe TRBD2 (6 bases). Trimming left V 7 bases short and J 6 bases short, with 28 bases between. This CDR3 comprises 18 residues. The germline gives CDR1 SNHLY, CDR2 FYNNEI. CDR3 bases: TGTGCCAGCAAGGGGACTGACGCCCCGAACGGCTCTTCCAATGAGCAGTTCTTC. Encoded protein: CASKGTDAPNGSSNEQFF. Drawing the rest from reference TRBV2 and TRBJ2-1, the complete variable domain is EPEVTQTPSHQVTQMGQEVILRCVPISNHLYFYWYRQILGQKVEFLVSFYNNEISEKSEIFDDQFSVERPDGSNFTLKIRSTKLEDSAMYFCASKGTDAPNGSSNEQFFGPGTRLTVL.

The chain employs TRBV2 and TRBJ1-2; maybe TRBD1 (5 bases). CDR3 length equals 15 residues. CDR1 and CDR2 (germline): SNHLY, FYNNEI. V shed 8 bases and J shed 0 bases, with 16 bases lying between them. The CDR3 sequence is CASRPGRGANYGYTF. Here the CDR3 DNA reads TGTGCCAGCCGCCCGGGGAGGGGAGCTAACTATGGCTACACCTTC.

The chain joins TRBV9 to TRBJ1-2, with 7 bases matching TRBD1. Germline V gene data show CDR1 as SGDLS and CDR2 as YYNGEE. There are 15 residues in the CDR3. Losses at the gene ends were 5 bases for V and 3 bases for J; bases not matched to a gene: 10. The CDR3 nucleotides are TGTGCCAGCAGGGGGACCTATCAGGGGGACTATGGCTACACCTTC. This sequence encodes CASRGTYQGDYGYTF.

The chain couples TRBV7-2 to TRBJ1-2; the match to TRBD1 covers 8 bases. Trimming took 1 base from V and 8 from J; bases not matched to a gene: 9. The CDR3 has 15 residues. From germline, CDR1 is SGHTA and CDR2 FQGNSA. CDR3 bases: TGTGCCAGCAGCTTAGAGTTTCAGGGGGCGCGGGGCTACACCTTC. Protein sequence: CASSLEFQGARGYTF.

The genes are TRBV11-1 and TRBJ2-1; 9 nucleotides align to TRBD2. J was trimmed by 9 bases and V by 1 base; bases with no gene match: 7. The CDR3 runs to 15 residues. Germline-derived CDR1 and CDR2 are SGHAT and FQDESV (reference sequence). This CDR3 reads CASSLGGGRATEQFF. The CDR3 nucleotides are TGTGCCAGCAGCTTAGGGGGCGGGAGGGCCACTGAGCAGTTCTTC.

V usage is TRBV19 and J usage is TRBJ2-5, with TRBD2 matching 8 bases. Per germline, CDR1 LNHDA and CDR2 SQIVND (reference sequence). Trimming at V came to 1 base and at J to 5 bases, leaving 6 bases not matched to a gene. CDR3 length equals 15 residues. CDR3 nucleotides: TGTGCCAGTAGTATAGCGGGAGGGCCTAGGGAGACCCAGTACTTC. Its translation is CASSIAGGPRETQYF.

The chain employs TRBV2 and TRBJ1-5; 9 positions match TRBD1. Germline trimming cut 8 bases from V and 1 base from J; bases unmatched to any gene: 15. Looked up from germline, CDR1 is SNHLY and CDR2 is FYNNEI. This CDR3 has 18 amino acids. The CDR3 nucleotides read TGTGCCAGCGCCGTGGACAGGGGCAATTTTGGCAGCAATCAGCCCCAGCATTTT. Protein: CASAVDRGNFGSNQPQHF.

V gene TRBV4-1 combines with J gene TRBJ2-7, with TRBD1 as a possible D gene (6 bases). CDR3 size: 19 residues. Trimming stripped 2 bases from V and 3 bases from J, with 26 bases between. In germline, CDR1 is MGHRA, CDR2 YSYEKL. The CDR3 reads CASSQSDDPGWLGGYEQYF. The DNA of the CDR3 is TGCGCCAGCAGCCAAAGCGACGATCCGGGATGGCTAGGGGGCTACGAGCAGTACTTC.

V and J are TRBV7-3 and TRBJ2-3, with D perhaps matching TRBD1 (5 bases). Trimming shortened V by 3 bases and J by 0 bases, and 13 bases separated the two germline ends. This CDR3 is built from 16 residues. CDR1 SGHTA and CDR2 FQGTGA come from the germline V gene. In DNA form, the CDR3 reads TGTGCCAGCAGCTTGGGGCTATCAACTAGCACAGATACGCAGTATTTT. Amino acids: CASSLGLSTSTDTQYF.